This TCR beta chain emerged from a study of blood T cells in healthy people across ages. Then a second PCR, running about 6 to 12 cycles, was carried out with a sample-barcoded 5' primer and a J-beta primer mix. Researchers report that a template-switch adaptor with 12 random nucleotides tagged each cDNA molecule. CDR3-containing paired-end reads numbered at least 3 million in each sample. One entry per CDR3 protein, called by TCRdb with MiXCR from the 5' RACE reads. The sample lists roughly 1.5 million distinct CDR3 sequences, around 40% occurring once. The length of the CDR3 is 11 residues. Trimming shortened V by 4 bases and J by 8 bases, and 8 bases separated the two germline ends. Study observations and caveats: Greater diversity and more naive CD4+ cells were seen in long-lived donors than in aged donors.

This clonotype showed up just a few times. Its cognate antigen is unknown. The chain is built from TRBV12-3 or TRBV12-4 and TRBJ1-2; no clear D gene. The sequencing input was blood. This TCR was sampled from a young woman in good health. The DNA for the CDR3 is TGTGCCAGCAGTTCCGATCAGGGCTACACCTTC. This sequence encodes CASSSDQGYTF.